The next 9 T cell receptor beta chains were all read from a single sample in a study of a mutant IDH1 vaccine in newly diagnosed glioma. The time point denotes: week 5, during vaccination. Doses consisted of 300 ug of mutant IDH1 20-mer peptide each, paired with topical imiquimod. These TCRs are of unknown antigen specificity. Sequencing used immunoSEQ multiplex PCR; TCRdb keeps in-frame clones, though not all of them. The top ten clones hold about 4.6% of a sample with over 50,000 clones, 80% to 90% of them seen once. The source material was PBMCs, sampled from a glioma patient whose treatment included an IDH1 peptide vaccine. These receptors were taken from a woman in her forties with glioma.

The count of this clone is one. The rearrangement links TRBV15 to TRBJ2-3, with D possibly being TRBD2 (6 bases). V lost 5 bases, J lost 4 bases, and 13 bases lay in between. This CDR3 region has 14 residues. Germline CDR1 is LNHNV and CDR2 is YYDKDF (reference sequence). The CDR3 region has the DNA TGTGCCACCAGCCGTGCACCGGGGGCAGATACGCAGTATTTT. Its translation is CATSRAPGADTQYF.

This rearrangement joins TRBV2 to TRBJ1-4; TRBD1 might be the D (6 bases). The CDR3 totals 15 residues. The V end was cut by 7 bases, the J end by 7 bases, with 19 bases between. The germline V gene has CDR1 SNHLY and CDR2 FYNNEI. The CDR3 sequence is CASTGAGGRSEKLFF. The CDR3, as DNA: TGTGCCAGCACCGGGGCTGGGGGGCGAAGTGAAAAACTGTTTTTT.

The CDR3 region is CSVLTGNTEAFF. Written as DNA, the CDR3 is TGCAGCGTTCTAACAGGGAACACTGAAGCTTTCTTT. The chain uses TRBV29-1 and TRBJ1-1; possible D gene TRBD1, 5 bases. Germline V gene sequence: CDR1 SQVTM, CDR2 ANQGSEA. CDR3 size: 12 residues. The ends were cut back, 5 bases at V and 1 base at J, with 8 bases in the middle. Filled out from reference TRBV29-1 and TRBJ1-1, the complete variable domain reads SAVISQKPSRDICQRGTSLTIQCQVDSQVTMMFWYRQQPGQSLTLIATANQGSEATYESGFVIDKFPISRPNLTFSTLTVSNMSPEDSSIYLCSVLTGNTEAFFGQGTRLTVV.

The V gene is TRBV5-8, the J gene TRBJ1-2; D is undetermined. Trimming removed 2 bases at V and 8 bases at J, with 7 bases between. Germline V gene sequence: CDR1 SGHTS, CDR2 YDEGEE. The CDR3 covers 11 residues. Written as DNA, the CDR3 is TGTGCCAGCAGCTTACTCGACGGCTACACCTTC. Translation gives CASSLLDGYTF.

The chain couples TRBV6-5 to TRBJ1-2; 8 nucleotides align to TRBD1. The germline V gene encodes CDR1 MNHEY and CDR2 SVGAGI. The CDR3 loop spans 15 amino acids. Trimming removed 0 bases from V and 5 bases from J; junction bases left unmatched: 5. The CDR3 region has the DNA TGTGCCAGCAGTTACTCCACAGGGGGAGGGTATGGCTACACCTTC. Translation gives CASSYSTGGGYGYTF.

The chain joins TRBV5-1 to TRBJ2-7; a possible D gene is TRBD1 (10 bases). The CDR3 sequence is 15 residues long. The germline V gene has CDR1 SGHRS and CDR2 YFSETQ. The V end was cut by 4 bases, the J end by 3 bases, with 17 bases between. DNA of the CDR3: TGCGCCAGCAGCGCTAGCGGGGACAGGGGCTACGAGCAGTACTTC. This codes for CASSASGDRGYEQYF.

The rearrangement links TRBV6-1 to TRBJ1-2, with TRBD1 as a possible D gene (5 bases). Germline CDR1 is MNHNS and CDR2 is SASEGT. V lost 4 bases, J lost 9 bases, and 15 bases lay in between. The CDR3 totals 13 residues. The CDR3 sequence: CASSVRRDGSYTF. The CDR3 nucleotides are TGTGCCAGCAGTGTTCGCCGGGACGGGAGCTACACCTTC.

CDR3 region: CSVRRSQETQYF. CDR3 in DNA: TGCAGCGTTCGCAGGTCCCAAGAGACCCAGTACTTC. The chain couples TRBV29-1 to TRBJ2-5, with D uncertain. The V and J ends lost 5 bases and 1 base respectively, with 8 bases between them. The CDR3 sequence is 12 residues long. Germline values: CDR1 SQVTM, CDR2 ANQGSEA. Filled out from reference TRBV29-1 and TRBJ2-5, the complete variable domain reads SAVISQKPSRDICQRGTSLTIQCQVDSQVTMMFWYRQQPGQSLTLIATANQGSEATYESGFVIDKFPISRPNLTFSTLTVSNMSPEDSSIYLCSVRRSQETQYFGPGTRLLVL.

The gene calls are TRBV19 and TRBJ1-5; D is possibly TRBD1 (6 bases). Germline values: CDR1 LNHDA, CDR2 SQIVND (reference sequence). Trimming removed 7 bases from V and 4 bases from J, with 14 bases in between. The CDR3 is 14 residues long. In DNA, the CDR3 is TGTGCCAGTAATCGGGACAATCGGAATCAGCCCCAGCATTTT. It is translated as CASNRDNRNQPQHF.